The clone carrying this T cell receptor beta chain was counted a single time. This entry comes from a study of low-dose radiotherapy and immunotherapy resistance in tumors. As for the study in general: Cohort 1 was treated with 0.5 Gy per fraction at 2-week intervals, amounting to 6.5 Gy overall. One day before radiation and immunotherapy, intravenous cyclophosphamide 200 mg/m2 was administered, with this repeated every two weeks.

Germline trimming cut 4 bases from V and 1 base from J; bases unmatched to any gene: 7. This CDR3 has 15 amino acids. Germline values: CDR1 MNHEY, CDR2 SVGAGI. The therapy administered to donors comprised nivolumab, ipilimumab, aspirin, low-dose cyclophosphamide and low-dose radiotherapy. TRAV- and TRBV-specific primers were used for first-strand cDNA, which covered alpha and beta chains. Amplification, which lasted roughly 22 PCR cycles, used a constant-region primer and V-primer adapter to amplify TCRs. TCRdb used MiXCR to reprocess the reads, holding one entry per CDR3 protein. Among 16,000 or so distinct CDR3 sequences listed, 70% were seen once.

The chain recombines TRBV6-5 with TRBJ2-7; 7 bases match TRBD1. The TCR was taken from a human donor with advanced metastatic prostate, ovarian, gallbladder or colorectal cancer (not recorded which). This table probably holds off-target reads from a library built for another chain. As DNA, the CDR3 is TGTGCCAGCAGTTCCCCGGGACAGCCTTCCTACGAGCAGTACTTC. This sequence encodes CASSSPGQPSYEQYF.